These 7 T cell receptor beta chains were all obtained from the same sample, sequenced in a study of blood T cell repertoires in COVID-19. Sequencing was performed with immunoSEQ multiplex PCR; in TCRdb, only in-frame clones are kept and a portion is missing. The sample carries roughly 150,000 clones, approximately 80% recorded once. Sample: peripheral blood. The source of these receptors is a woman aged 80 or over with COVID-19, enrolled during active disease.

CDR3 DNA sequence: TGTGCCAGCAGTTCCCCCAGCGGGGGGCGGGAGACCCAGTACTTC. It yields the protein CASSSPSGGRETQYF. The chain has TRBV28 and TRBJ2-5; 9 bases fit TRBD2. The trim removed 4 bases at V and 5 bases at J, leaving 8 bases unmatched. This CDR3 has 15 residues. Germline V lookup: CDR1 MDHEN, CDR2 SYDVKM.

This chain joins TRBV2 and TRBJ2-1; 7 nucleotides match TRBD2. Germline CDR1 reads SNHLY; CDR2 reads FYNNEI. CDR3 length equals 14 residues. The V and J ends lost 11 bases and 6 bases, in that order; junction bases with no gene match: 13. In DNA, the CDR3 is TGTGCCTCCCGCGGCGGGAGCCCTCCCAATGAGCAGTTCTTC. Amino acids: CASRGGSPPNEQFF.

This chain uses TRBV6-5 with TRBJ1-2, with unresolved D. V gave up 4 bases and J gave up 5 bases, with 14 bases separating them. The CDR3 contains 14 residues. From germline, CDR1 is MNHEY and CDR2 SVGAGI. The CDR3 DNA reads as TGTGCCAGCAGTTCGGGAGGACTACCTTATGGCTACACCTTC. Translated, it gives CASSSGGLPYGYTF.

The chain links TRBV11-1 to TRBJ2-1, with a possible D match to TRBD2 (5 bases). The CDR3 is made up of 11 amino acids. The V gene's germline CDR1 is SGHAT and CDR2 FQDESV (reference sequence). Trimming took 5 bases from V and 8 from J, leaving 7 bases between them. The CDR3 loop is CASSGSDEQFF. The CDR3 DNA sequence: TGTGCCAGCAGCGGGAGCGATGAGCAGTTCTTC.

The genes are TRBV9 and TRBJ1-2, with 10 positions matching TRBD1. Germline assignment: CDR1 SGDLS and CDR2 YYNGEE. CDR3 size: 13 residues. After removal of 3 bases from V and 5 bases from J, the junction contained 1 base not matched to a gene. CDR3 in amino acids: CASSEGQGYGYTF. The DNA for the CDR3 is TGTGCCAGCAGCGAGGGACAGGGGTATGGCTACACCTTC.

The chain is built from TRBV3-1 (or the pseudogene TRBV3-2) and TRBJ1-5; possibly TRBD1 for D (6 bases). The CDR3 covers 14 residues. Germline V lookup: CDR1 LGHDT, CDR2 YNNKEL (reference sequence). V was clipped by 5 bases and J by 6 bases, with 14 bases between them. CDR3 sequence (DNA): TGTGCCAGCAGCGGGGCAGGGGCAGGTCAGCCCCAGCATTTT. Its protein product is CASSGAGAGQPQHF.

This clone was counted a single time. Other DNA variants within this sample encode the same CDR3. DNA of the CDR3: TGTGCCAGCAGCTTAGCGGGAACAGATACGCAGTATTTT. The encoded protein is CASSLAGTDTQYF. The chain is built from TRBV11-2 and TRBJ2-3; possibly TRBD2 for D (5 bases). Germline CDR1 is SGHAT and CDR2 is FQNNGV. The V and J ends lost 1 base and 3 bases respectively, with 5 bases between them. This CDR3 is 13 amino acids long.